This TCR beta chain was recovered during a study of cytomegalovirus exposure and HLA in healthy donors. Study-wide findings and caveats: In a later analysis, productive TCRs from donors in an Asian-associated ancestry cluster reportedly carried fewer N-insertions than the cohort mean.

Note on this clone: Antigen unknown.

With 60 Vbeta and 13 Jbeta primers, the PCR was carried out. Sequenced by immunoSEQ multiplex PCR; TCRdb stores in-frame clones only, minus some. The sample yields roughly 200,000 clones, around 81% seen once. Material: PBMCs. The source is a man in his thirties or forties in good health and CMV-seronegative.

CDR3 coding DNA: TGTGCCAGCAGCTTGACTAGTTTAAGGGCTACGCAGTATTTT. As protein: CASSLTSLRATQYF. The V and J genes are TRBV7-6 and TRBJ2-3; maybe TRBD2 (6 bases). The CDR3 spans 14 residues. Germline CDR1 and CDR2: SGHVS and FNYEAQ. The V end was cut by 3 bases, the J end by 8 bases, with 15 bases between.